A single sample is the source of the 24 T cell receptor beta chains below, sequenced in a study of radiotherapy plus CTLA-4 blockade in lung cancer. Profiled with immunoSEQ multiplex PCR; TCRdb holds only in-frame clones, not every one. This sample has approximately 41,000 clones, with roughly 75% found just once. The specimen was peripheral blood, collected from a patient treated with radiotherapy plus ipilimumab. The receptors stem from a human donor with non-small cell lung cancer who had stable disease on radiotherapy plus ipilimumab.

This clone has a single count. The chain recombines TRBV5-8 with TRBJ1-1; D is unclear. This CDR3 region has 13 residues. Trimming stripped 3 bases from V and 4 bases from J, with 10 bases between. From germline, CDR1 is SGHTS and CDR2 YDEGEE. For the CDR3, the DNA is TGTGCCAGCAGCTCAACAGTGGGCACTGAAGCTTTCTTT. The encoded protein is CASSSTVGTEAFF.

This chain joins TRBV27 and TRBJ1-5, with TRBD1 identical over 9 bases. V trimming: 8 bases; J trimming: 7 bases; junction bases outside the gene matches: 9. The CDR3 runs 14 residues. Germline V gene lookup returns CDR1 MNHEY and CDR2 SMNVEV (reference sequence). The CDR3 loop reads CASGGTGRGQPQHF. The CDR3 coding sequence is TGTGCCAGCGGTGGGACAGGGAGAGGGCAGCCCCAGCATTTT.

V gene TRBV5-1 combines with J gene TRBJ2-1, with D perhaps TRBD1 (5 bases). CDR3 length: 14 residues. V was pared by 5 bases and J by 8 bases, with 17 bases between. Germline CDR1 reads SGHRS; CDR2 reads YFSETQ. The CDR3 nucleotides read TGCGCCAGCAGGATGAGATCAGACAGCGATGAGCAGTTCTTC. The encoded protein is CASRMRSDSDEQFF.

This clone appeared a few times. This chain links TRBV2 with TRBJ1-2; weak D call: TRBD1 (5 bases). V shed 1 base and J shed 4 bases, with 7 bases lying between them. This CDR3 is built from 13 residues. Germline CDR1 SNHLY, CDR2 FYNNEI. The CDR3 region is CASSEEGLYGYTF. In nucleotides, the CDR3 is TGTGCCAGCAGTGAAGAGGGACTCTATGGCTACACCTTC.

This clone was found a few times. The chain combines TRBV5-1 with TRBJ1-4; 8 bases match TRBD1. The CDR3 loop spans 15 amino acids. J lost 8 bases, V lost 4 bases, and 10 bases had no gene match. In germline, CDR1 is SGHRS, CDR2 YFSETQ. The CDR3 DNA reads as TGCGCCAGCAGCCCGCAGACAGGGGAGGGCGAAAAACTGTTTTTT. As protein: CASSPQTGEGEKLFF. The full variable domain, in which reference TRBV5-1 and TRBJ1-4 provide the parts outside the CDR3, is KAGVTQTPRYLIKTRGQQVTLSCSPISGHRSVSWYQQTPGQGLQFLFEYFSETQRNKGNFPGRFSGRQFSNSRSEMNVSTLELGDSALYLCASSPQTGEGEKLFFGSGTQLSVL.

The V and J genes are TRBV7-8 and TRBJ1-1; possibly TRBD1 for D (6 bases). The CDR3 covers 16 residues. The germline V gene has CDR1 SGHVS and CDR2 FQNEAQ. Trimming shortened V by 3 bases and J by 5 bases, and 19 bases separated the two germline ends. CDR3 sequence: CASSFRAGTFGTEAFF. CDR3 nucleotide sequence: TGTGCCAGCAGCTTCAGGGCAGGGACATTTGGGACTGAAGCTTTCTTT.

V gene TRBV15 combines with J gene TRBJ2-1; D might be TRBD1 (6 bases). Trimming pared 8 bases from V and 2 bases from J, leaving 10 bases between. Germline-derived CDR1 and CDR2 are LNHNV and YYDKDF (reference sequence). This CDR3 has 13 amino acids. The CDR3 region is CATGGKAYNEQFF. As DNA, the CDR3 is TGTGCCACCGGGGGCAAAGCCTACAATGAGCAGTTCTTC.

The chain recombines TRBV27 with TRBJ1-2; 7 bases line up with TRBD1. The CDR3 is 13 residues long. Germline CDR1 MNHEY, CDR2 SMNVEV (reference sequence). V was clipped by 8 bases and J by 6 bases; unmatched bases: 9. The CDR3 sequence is CASPTGQKHGYTF. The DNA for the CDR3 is TGTGCCAGCCCAACGGGACAGAAACATGGCTACACCTTC.

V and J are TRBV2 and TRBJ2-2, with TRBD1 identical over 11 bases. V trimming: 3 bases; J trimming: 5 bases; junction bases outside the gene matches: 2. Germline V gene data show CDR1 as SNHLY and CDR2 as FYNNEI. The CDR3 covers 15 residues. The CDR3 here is CASSEGTGGTGELFF. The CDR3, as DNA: TGTGCCAGCAGTGAGGGGACAGGGGGAACCGGGGAGCTGTTTTTT.

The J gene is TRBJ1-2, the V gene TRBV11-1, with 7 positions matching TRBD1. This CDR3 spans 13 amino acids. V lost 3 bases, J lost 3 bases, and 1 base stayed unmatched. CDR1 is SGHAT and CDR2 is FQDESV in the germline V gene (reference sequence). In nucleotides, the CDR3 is TGTGCCAGCAGCTTGACAGGGTACTATGGCTACACCTTC. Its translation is CASSLTGYYGYTF.

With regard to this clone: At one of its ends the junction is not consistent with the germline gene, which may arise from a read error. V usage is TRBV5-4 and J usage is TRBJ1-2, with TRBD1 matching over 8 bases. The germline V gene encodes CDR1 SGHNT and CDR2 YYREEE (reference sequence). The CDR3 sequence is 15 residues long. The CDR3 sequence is CASSSRQGRGDGHTF. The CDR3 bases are TGTGCCAGCAGCTCGCGACAGGGGCGAGGGGATGGCCACACCTTC.

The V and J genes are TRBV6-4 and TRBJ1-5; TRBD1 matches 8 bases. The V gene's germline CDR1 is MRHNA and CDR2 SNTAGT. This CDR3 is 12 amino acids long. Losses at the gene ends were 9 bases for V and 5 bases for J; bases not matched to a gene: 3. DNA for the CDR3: TGTGCCAGTACAGGGGGTGATCAGCCCCAGCATTTT. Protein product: CASTGGDQPQHF.

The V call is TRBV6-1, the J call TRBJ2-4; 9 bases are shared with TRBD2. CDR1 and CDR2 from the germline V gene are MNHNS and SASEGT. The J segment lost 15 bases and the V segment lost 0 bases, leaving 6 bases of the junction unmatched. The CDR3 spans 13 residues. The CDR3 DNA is TGTGCCAGCAGTGAAGCAAGCGGGGGGCCCGGGTACTTC. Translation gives CASSEASGGPGYF.

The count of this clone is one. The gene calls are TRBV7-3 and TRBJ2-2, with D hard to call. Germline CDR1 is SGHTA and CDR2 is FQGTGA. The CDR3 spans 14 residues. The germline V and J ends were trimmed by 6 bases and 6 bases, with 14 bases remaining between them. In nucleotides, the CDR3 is TGTGCCAGCAGGCTTGATAGCTCATCCGGGGAGCTGTTTTTT. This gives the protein CASRLDSSSGELFF.

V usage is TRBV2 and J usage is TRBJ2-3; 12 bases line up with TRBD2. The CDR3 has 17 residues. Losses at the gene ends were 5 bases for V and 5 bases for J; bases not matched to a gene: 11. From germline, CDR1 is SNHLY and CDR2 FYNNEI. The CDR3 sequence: CASSRTRWTSGVDTQYF. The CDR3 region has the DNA TGTGCCAGCAGTCGAACACGTTGGACTAGCGGGGTAGATACGCAGTATTTT.

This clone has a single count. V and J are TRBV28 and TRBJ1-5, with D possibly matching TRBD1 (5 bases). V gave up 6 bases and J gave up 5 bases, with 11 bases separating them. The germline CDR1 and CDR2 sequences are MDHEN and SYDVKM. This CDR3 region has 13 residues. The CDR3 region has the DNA TGTGCCAGCAGGTCAGGGCTTTATCAGCCCCAGCATTTT. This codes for CASRSGLYQPQHF.

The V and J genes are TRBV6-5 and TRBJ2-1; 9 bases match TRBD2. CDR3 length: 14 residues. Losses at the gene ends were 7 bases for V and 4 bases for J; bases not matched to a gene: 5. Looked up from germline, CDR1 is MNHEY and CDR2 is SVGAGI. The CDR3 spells CASKETSGYNEQFF. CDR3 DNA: TGTGCCAGCAAAGAGACTAGCGGTTACAATGAGCAGTTCTTC.

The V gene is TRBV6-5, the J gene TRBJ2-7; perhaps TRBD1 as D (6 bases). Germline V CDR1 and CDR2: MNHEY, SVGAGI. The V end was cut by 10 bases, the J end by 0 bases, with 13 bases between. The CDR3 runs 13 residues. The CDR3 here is CAIVTGPSYEQYF. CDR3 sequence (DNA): TGTGCCATCGTTACAGGGCCCTCCTACGAGCAGTACTTC.

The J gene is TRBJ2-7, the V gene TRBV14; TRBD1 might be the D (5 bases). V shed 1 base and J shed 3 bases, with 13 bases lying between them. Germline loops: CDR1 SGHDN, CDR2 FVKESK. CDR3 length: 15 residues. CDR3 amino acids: CASSQGSGFYYEQYF. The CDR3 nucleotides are TGTGCCAGCAGCCAAGGTTCAGGGTTCTACTACGAGCAGTACTTC.

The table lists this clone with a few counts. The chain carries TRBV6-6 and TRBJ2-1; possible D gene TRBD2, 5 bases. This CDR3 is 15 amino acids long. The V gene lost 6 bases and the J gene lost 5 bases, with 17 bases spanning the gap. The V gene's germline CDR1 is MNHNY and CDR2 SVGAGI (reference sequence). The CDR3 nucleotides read TGTGCCAGCAGCGCCCGGGGTCGAGTCAACAATGAGCAGTTCTTC. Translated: CASSARGRVNNEQFF.

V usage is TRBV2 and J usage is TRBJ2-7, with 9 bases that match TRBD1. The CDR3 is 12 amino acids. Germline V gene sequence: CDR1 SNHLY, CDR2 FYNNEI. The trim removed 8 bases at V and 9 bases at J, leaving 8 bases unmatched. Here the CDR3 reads CASGRQGQGQYF. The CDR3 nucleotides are TGTGCCAGCGGACGACAGGGACAGGGGCAGTACTTC.

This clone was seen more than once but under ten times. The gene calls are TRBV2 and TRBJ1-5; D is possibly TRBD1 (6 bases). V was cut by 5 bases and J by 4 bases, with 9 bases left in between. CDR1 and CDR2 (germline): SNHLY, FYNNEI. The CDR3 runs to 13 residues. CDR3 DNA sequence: TGTGCCAGCAGTTACAGGGAAAATCAGCCCCAGCATTTT. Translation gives CASSYRENQPQHF. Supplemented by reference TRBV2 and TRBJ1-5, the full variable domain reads EPEVTQTPSHQVTQMGQEVILRCVPISNHLYFYWYRQILGQKVEFLVSFYNNEISEKSEIFDDQFSVERPDGSNFTLKIRSTKLEDSAMYFCASSYRENQPQHFGDGTRLSIL.

CDR3 bases: TGTGCCAGCAGCGCCGGAGGAGGGGGCTGGGAAAAACTGTTTTTT. Its protein is CASSAGGGGWEKLFF. The rearrangement links TRBV9 to TRBJ1-4, with 7 nucleotides matching TRBD1. The V and J ends lost 3 bases and 8 bases, in that order; junction bases with no gene match: 10. CDR1 and CDR2 (germline): SGDLS, YYNGEE. The CDR3 has 15 amino acids.

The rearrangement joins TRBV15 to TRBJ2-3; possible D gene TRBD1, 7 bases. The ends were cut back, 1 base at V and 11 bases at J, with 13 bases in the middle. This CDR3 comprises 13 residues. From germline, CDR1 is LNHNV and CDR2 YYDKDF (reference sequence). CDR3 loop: CATSRAGGSLQYF. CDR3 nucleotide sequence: TGTGCCACCAGCAGAGCAGGGGGGTCCTTGCAGTATTTT.